The 14 T cell receptor beta chains below come from one sample, sequenced in a study of blood T cell repertoires in COVID-19. Only in-frame clones appear in the TCRdb table, and some are missing; sequencing was by immunoSEQ multiplex PCR. The table shows 150,000 to 200,000 clones, with about four fifths occurring only once. Material for sequencing was peripheral blood. The receptors come from a man aged 60-69 years with acute or convalescent COVID-19.

V usage is TRBV9 and J usage is TRBJ1-2; 7 positions match TRBD1. The length of the CDR3 is 16 residues. V dropped 0 bases and J dropped 4; count of bases not matched to a gene: 9. Germline assignment: CDR1 SGDLS and CDR2 YYNGEE. CDR3 nucleotides: TGTGCCAGCAGCGTAGAAGTGACAGGGTTGCGCTATGGCTACACCTTC. It encodes CASSVEVTGLRYGYTF.

V and J are TRBV10-2 and TRBJ1-5; D not certain. Looked up from germline, CDR1 is WSHSY and CDR2 is SAAADI. The CDR3 is made up of 13 amino acids. Trimming shortened V by 6 bases and J by 1 base, and 7 bases separated the two germline ends. CDR3 nucleotides: TGCGCCAGCAGGACATCGAGCAATCAGCCCCAGCATTTT. It codes for CASRTSSNQPQHF.

The chain combines TRBV7-2 with TRBJ2-5; D gene unclear. Germline loops: CDR1 SGHTA, CDR2 FQGNSA. The CDR3 runs to 15 residues. Trimming stripped 1 base from V and 3 bases from J, with 12 bases between. The CDR3 protein is CASSLGGIAKETQYF. The DNA of the CDR3 is TGTGCCAGCAGCTTAGGAGGCATTGCGAAAGAGACCCAGTACTTC.

J is TRBJ2-1 and V is TRBV5-1, with TRBD2 matching over 13 bases. This CDR3 contains 17 residues. CDR1 and CDR2 from the germline V gene are SGHRS and YFSETQ. Trimming removed 4 bases from V and 2 bases from J; junction bases left unmatched: 6. The CDR3 DNA follows: TGCGCCAGCAGCGCGACTAGCGGGAGGCTTACCTACAATGAGCAGTTCTTC. Amino acids: CASSATSGRLTYNEQFF.

This chain uses TRBV4-2 with TRBJ1-1; TRBD1 is a possible D gene (5 bases). CDR3 size: 12 residues. V lost 0 bases and J 7 bases, leaving 6 bases between the germline ends. Germline V gene data show CDR1 as LGHNA and CDR2 as YNFKEQ. The CDR3 protein is CASSQDTGEAFF. In DNA, the CDR3 is TGTGCCAGCAGCCAAGATACAGGTGAAGCTTTCTTT.

V usage is TRBV18 and J usage is TRBJ1-1; 9 nucleotides line up with TRBD1. Germline CDR1 reads KGHSH; CDR2 reads LQKENI. Trimming removed 6 bases from V and 4 bases from J; junction bases left unmatched: 12. CDR3 length equals 16 residues. For the CDR3, the DNA is TGTGCCAGCTCGCGGGGGACAGGGAGATTGGGCACTGAAGCTTTCTTT. It encodes CASSRGTGRLGTEAFF.

In DNA form, the CDR3 reads TGTGCCAGCAGCGTAGAATCGGGGTATGGAAACACCATATATTTT. Protein product: CASSVESGYGNTIYF. The chain carries TRBV9 and TRBJ1-3, with D hard to call. The germline V gene encodes CDR1 SGDLS and CDR2 YYNGEE. V lost 0 bases to trimming and J lost 3 bases, with 10 bases between them. The CDR3 totals 15 residues.

This clone was seen only a few times. The chain links TRBV3-1 (or the pseudogene TRBV3-2) to TRBJ2-3, with D perhaps TRBD1 (5 bases). Germline V gene sequence: CDR1 LGHDT, CDR2 YNNKEL (reference sequence). This CDR3 comprises 15 residues. V lost 0 bases and J 7 bases, leaving 14 bases between the germline ends. CDR3 residues: CASSQEVWGAHTQYF. CDR3 sequence (DNA): TGTGCCAGCAGCCAAGAGGTTTGGGGCGCACATACGCAGTATTTT.

The rearrangement joins TRBV19 to TRBJ1-4; D might be TRBD1 (6 bases). The CDR3 covers 13 residues. Germline CDR1 LNHDA, CDR2 SQIVND (reference sequence). The germline V and J ends were trimmed by 6 bases and 6 bases, with 11 bases remaining between them. Written as DNA, the CDR3 is TGTGCCAGTAGCCAAAACAGGGATGAAAAACTGTTTTTT. As protein: CASSQNRDEKLFF.

The rearrangement links TRBV7-9 to TRBJ2-5, with 7 bases fitting TRBD1. Trimming removed 5 bases from V and 6 bases from J; junction bases left unmatched: 15. This CDR3 contains 16 residues. CDR1 and CDR2 from the germline V gene are SEHNR and FQNEAQ (reference sequence). The CDR3 sequence: CASSQPRQGSEKTQYF. CDR3 DNA sequence: TGTGCCAGCAGCCAACCTCGACAGGGAAGTGAGAAGACCCAGTACTTC.

The chain carries TRBV2 and TRBJ1-5; 7 bases are a match to TRBD1. Germline-derived CDR1 and CDR2 are SNHLY and FYNNEI. The length of the CDR3 is 14 residues. The V gene end was trimmed by 7 bases and the J gene end by 4 bases; junction bases not matched to a gene: 7. CDR3 DNA: TGTGCCAGCACTATGGGACAGACGAATCAGCCCCAGCATTTT. As protein: CASTMGQTNQPQHF.

The chain carries TRBV6-5 and TRBJ2-1; 13 nucleotides align to TRBD2. Germline-derived CDR1 and CDR2 are MNHEY and SVGAGI. The CDR3 consists of 15 residues. The V segment lost 7 bases and the J segment 8 bases; nucleotides outside the gene matches: 8. The CDR3 sequence: CASTLGTSGTDEQFF. CDR3 sequence (DNA): TGTGCCAGCACCCTGGGGACTAGCGGGACCGATGAGCAGTTCTTC.

V and J are TRBV2 and TRBJ1-5; 8 bases align to TRBD1. Germline assignment: CDR1 SNHLY and CDR2 FYNNEI. This CDR3 contains 14 residues. V lost 4 bases to trimming and J lost 7 bases; unmatched junction nucleotides: 6. CDR3 loop: CASSVWTGRQPQHF. The CDR3 DNA reads as TGTGCCAGCAGTGTGTGGACAGGGCGGCAGCCCCAGCATTTT.

The CDR3 is CSATGTGRYEQYF. The CDR3 region has the DNA TGCAGCGCTACCGGGACAGGGCGCTACGAGCAGTACTTC. The rearrangement uses TRBV29-1 and TRBJ2-7; 9 bases agree with TRBD1. The germline V gene encodes CDR1 SQVTM and CDR2 ANQGSEA. Trimming cost V 7 bases and J 3 bases; bases outside gene matches: 7. This CDR3 spans 13 amino acids.